The clone carrying this T cell receptor (beta chain) was counted ten times or more. From 300 to 400 ng of RNA, a library with molecular barcoded alpha/delta and beta/gamma adaptors was made. TCRdb reanalysed the reads using MiXCR and keeps one entry per CDR3 protein. This table has some 80,000 distinct CDR3 sequences, 10% to 15% appearing once. These data belong to a study of read filtering for tumor transcriptome and immune sequencing. The ends lost 1 base at V and 3 bases at J; junction bases unmatched: 4. The CDR3 contains 15 residues. Germline assignment: CDR1 LNHDA and CDR2 SQIVND (reference sequence). At the time of active disease, bone marrow was collected from every patient.

V and J are TRBV19 and TRBJ2-7, with TRBD1 identical over 9 bases. The specimen sequenced was a population of CD138-negative cells sorted from bone marrow. The source of this sequence is a donor aged 40 or over with multiple myeloma. The CDR3 nucleotides read TGTGCCAGTAGTATAGCCGGGACAGGGAACTACGAGCAGTACTTC. Its protein product is CASSIAGTGNYEQYF.